What follows is one T cell receptor (beta chain) and its context. Its antigen remains unknown. The data stem from a study of T cells expressing NK-cell markers. Study-level information: HCMV seropositivity characterized most of the eight sequenced donors, and seronegativity one.

TCR beta cDNA was generated via 5'RACE template switching incorporating UMIs. One entry per CDR3 protein, without DNA, is what TCRdb gives after re-calling the 5' RACE reads. The sample has about 460,000 distinct CDR3 sequences. Germline CDR1 MGHRA, CDR2 YSYEKL. The CDR3 covers 13 residues. Findings and limits, study-wide: The CD3+CD56-NKG2C+ fraction of a few donors was likewise dominated by these clonotypes. Specificity for HCMV among expanded NKG2C+ T cell clones was not established.

The chain uses TRBV4-1 and TRBJ2-4. The specimen sequenced was blood T cells: a sorted CD56 or NKG2C T cell subset, CD4+ or CD8+ T cells, or bulk PBMC T cells (not recorded which). The TCR comes from a woman aged 45-60 years in good health. The CDR3 reads CASSTQPGNIQYF.